This T cell receptor (beta chain) was documented in a study of CD8 T cells in Susac syndrome. This CDR3 comprises 16 residues. J was trimmed by 5 bases and V by 3 bases; bases with no gene match: 9. CDR1 is KGHSH and CDR2 is LQKENI in the germline V gene. After extraction with the RNeasy kit, about 0.45 to 1 ug of the RNA was reverse transcribed using random hexamers. One entry per CDR3 protein, called by TCRdb with MiXCR from the immunoSEQ multiplex PCR reads. The top ten clones hold 0.08% of a sample with approximately 150,000 distinct CDR3 sequences, about 90% of them seen once. The TCR was taken from a human donor in good health. V gene TRBV18 combines with J gene TRBJ2-1, with 8 bases fitting TRBD2. The sample consisted of CD4+ T cells from PBMCs. In DNA, the CDR3 is TGTGCCAGCTCACCTCCTAACGGGAGGGGTAACAATGAGCAGTTCTTC. This gives the protein CASSPPNGRGNNEQFF.